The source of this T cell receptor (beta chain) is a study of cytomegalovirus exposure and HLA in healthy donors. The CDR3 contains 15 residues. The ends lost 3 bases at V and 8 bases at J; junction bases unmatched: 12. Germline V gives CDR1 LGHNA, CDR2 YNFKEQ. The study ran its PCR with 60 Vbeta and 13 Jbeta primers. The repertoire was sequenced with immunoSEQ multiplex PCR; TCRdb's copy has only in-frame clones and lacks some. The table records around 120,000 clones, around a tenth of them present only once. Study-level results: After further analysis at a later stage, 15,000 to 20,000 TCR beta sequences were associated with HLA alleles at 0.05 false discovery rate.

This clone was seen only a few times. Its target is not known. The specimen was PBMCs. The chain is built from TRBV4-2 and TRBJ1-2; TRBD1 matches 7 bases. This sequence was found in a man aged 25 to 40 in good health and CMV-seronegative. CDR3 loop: CASSQETPGGQGYTF. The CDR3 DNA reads TGTGCCAGCAGCCAGGAGACCCCAGGGGGTCAGGGCTACACCTTC.